This T cell receptor beta chain was captured in a study of metastatic and nonmetastatic thyroid tumors. The V gene end was trimmed by 8 bases and the J gene end by 3 bases; junction bases not matched to a gene: 4. Germline V CDR1 and CDR2: ENHRY, SYGVKD. The CDR3 is 13 amino acids. TCRdb ran MiXCR on the PCR reads. The sample has fewer than 20,000 clones, 15% to 19% seen once. Study-wide results and limits: Malignant tumors reportedly showed significantly higher TCR beta diversity than benign nodules in both blood and tumor.

Thyroid surgery was preceded by no treatment in any patient. This clone came up many times. Its antigen is not identified. Sequencing input: blood. The receptor comes from a female donor with papillary thyroid cancer or a benign thyroid nodule (not recorded which). Some clones in this sample may be carry-over from other donors' samples. The chain joins TRBV10-3 to TRBJ2-7; TRBD1 aligns across 10 bases. CDR3 protein: CAIVRDRGYEQYF. CDR3 sequence (DNA): TGTGCCATCGTAAGGGACAGGGGCTACGAGCAGTACTTC.